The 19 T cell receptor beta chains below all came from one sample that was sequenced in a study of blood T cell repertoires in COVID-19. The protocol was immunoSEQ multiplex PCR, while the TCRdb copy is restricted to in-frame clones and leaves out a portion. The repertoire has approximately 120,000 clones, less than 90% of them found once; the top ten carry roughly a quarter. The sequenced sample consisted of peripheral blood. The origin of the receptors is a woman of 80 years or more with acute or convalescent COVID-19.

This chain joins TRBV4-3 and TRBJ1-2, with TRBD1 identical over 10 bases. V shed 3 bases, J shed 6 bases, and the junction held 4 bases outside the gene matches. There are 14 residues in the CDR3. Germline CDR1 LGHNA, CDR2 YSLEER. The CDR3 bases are TGCGCCAGCAGCCAGGACAGGGGGATCAATGGCTACACCTTC. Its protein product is CASSQDRGINGYTF.

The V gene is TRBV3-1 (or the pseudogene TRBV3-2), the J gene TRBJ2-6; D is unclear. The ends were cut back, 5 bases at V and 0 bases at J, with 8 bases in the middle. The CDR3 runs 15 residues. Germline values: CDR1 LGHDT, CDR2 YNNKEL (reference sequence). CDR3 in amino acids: CASSVRGSGANVLTF. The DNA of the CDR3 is TGTGCCAGCAGCGTCCGAGGCTCTGGGGCCAACGTCCTGACTTTC.

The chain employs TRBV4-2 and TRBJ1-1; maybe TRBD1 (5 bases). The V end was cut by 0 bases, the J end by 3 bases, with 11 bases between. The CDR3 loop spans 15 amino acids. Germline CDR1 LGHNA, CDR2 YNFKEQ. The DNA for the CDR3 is TGTGCCAGCAGCCAAGAACCCAGGGCGGACACTGAAGCTTTCTTT. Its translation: CASSQEPRADTEAFF.

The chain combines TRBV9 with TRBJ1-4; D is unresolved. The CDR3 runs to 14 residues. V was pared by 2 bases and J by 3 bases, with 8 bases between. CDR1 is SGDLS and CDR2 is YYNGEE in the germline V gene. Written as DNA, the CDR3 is TGTGCCAGCAGCGTCTCTCTTTCTAATGAAAAACTGTTTTTT. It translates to CASSVSLSNEKLFF.

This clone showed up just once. The CDR3 coding sequence is TGTGCCAGCTCATCTAGGACCGGGGAGCTGTTTTTT. As protein: CASSSRTGELFF. The chain couples TRBV18 to TRBJ2-2; no clear D. Between the trimmed V and J ends, which lost 5 bases and 5 bases, there was a span of 6 bases. CDR1 is KGHSH and CDR2 is LQKENI in the germline V gene. This CDR3 is built from 12 residues.

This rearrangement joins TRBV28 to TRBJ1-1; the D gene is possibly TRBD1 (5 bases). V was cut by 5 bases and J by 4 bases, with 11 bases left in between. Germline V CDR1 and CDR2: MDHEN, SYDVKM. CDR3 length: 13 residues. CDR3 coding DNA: TGTGCCAGCAGTACCAAGGGGATCACTGAAGCTTTCTTT. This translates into CASSTKGITEAFF.

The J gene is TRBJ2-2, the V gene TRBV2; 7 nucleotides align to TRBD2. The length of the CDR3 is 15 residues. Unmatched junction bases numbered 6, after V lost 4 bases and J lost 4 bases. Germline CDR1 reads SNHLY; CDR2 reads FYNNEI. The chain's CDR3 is CASSGLAFVTGELFF. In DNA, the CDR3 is TGTGCCAGCAGTGGACTAGCCTTTGTCACCGGGGAGCTGTTTTTT.

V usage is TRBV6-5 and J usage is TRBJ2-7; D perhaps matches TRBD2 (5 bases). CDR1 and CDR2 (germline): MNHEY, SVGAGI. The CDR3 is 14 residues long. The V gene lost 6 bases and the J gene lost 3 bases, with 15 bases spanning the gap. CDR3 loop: CASRPGGLNYEQYV. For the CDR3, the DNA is TGTGCCAGCAGGCCAGGAGGCTTAAACTACGAGCAGTACGTC.

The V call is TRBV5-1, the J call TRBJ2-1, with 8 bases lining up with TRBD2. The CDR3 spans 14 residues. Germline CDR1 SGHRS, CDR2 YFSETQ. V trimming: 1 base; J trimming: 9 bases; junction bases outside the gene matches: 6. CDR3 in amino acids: CASSLNSGGTEQFF. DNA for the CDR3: TGCGCCAGCAGCTTGAACAGCGGGGGAACTGAGCAGTTCTTC.

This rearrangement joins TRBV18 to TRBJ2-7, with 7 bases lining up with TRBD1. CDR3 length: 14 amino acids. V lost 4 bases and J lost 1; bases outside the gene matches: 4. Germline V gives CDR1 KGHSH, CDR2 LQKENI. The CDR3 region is CASSRRQGSYEQYF. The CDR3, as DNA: TGTGCCAGCTCACGCCGACAGGGTTCCTACGAGCAGTACTTC.

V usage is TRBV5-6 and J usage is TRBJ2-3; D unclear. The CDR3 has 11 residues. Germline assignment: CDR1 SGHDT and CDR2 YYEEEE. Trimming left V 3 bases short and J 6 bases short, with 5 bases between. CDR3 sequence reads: CASSSLDTQYF. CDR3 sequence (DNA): TGTGCCAGCAGCTCACTTGATACGCAGTATTTT.

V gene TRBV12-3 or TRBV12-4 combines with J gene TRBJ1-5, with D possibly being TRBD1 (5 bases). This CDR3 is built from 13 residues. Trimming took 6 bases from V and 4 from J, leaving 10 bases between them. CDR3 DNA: TGTGCCAGCAGCCGGGGGGGGAATCAGCCCCAGCATTTT. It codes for CASSRGGNQPQHF.

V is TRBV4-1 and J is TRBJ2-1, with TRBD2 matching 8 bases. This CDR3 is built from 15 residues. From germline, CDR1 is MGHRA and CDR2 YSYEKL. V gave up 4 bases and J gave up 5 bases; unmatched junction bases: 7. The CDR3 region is CASSRSGGQHNEQFF. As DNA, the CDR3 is TGCGCCAGCAGCCGAAGCGGGGGACAACACAATGAGCAGTTCTTC.

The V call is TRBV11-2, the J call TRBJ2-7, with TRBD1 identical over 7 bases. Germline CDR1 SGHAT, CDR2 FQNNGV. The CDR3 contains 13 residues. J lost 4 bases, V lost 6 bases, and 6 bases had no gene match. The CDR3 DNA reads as TGTGCCAGCAGACCGACAGGGTCTTACGAGCAGTACGTC. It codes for CASRPTGSYEQYV.

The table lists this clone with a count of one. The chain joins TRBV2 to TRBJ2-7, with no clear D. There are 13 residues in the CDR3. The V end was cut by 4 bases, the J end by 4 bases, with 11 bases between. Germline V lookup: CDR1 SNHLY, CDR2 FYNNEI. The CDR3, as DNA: TGTGCCAGCAGTGTCGAGTCGCGGTACGAGCAGTACTTC. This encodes CASSVESRYEQYF.

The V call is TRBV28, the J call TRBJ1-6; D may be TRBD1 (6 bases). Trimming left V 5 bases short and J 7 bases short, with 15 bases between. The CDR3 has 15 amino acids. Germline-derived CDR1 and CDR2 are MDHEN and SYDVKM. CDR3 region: CASSGSQGQNSPLHF. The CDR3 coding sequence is TGTGCCAGCAGTGGATCTCAGGGGCAAAATTCACCCCTCCACTTT.

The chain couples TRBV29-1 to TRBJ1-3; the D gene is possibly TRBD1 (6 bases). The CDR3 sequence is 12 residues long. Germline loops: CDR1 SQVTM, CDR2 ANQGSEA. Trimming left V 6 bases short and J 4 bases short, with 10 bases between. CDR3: CSVGHFGNTIYF. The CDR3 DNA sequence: TGCAGCGTGGGACACTTCGGAAACACCATATATTTT. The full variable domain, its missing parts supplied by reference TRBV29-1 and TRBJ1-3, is SAVISQKPSRDICQRGTSLTIQCQVDSQVTMMFWYRQQPGQSLTLIATANQGSEATYESGFVIDKFPISRPNLTFSTLTVSNMSPEDSSIYLCSVGHFGNTIYFGEGSWLTVV.

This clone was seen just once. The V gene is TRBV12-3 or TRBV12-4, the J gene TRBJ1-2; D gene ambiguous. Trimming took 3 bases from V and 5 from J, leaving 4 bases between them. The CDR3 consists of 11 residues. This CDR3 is CASSFRYGYTF. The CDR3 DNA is TGTGCCAGCAGTTTCCGGTATGGCTACACCTTC.

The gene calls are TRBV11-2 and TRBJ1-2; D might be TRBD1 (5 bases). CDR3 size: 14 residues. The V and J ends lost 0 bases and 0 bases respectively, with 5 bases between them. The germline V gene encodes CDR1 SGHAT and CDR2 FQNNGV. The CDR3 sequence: CASSLDRANYGYTF. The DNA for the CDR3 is TGTGCCAGCAGCTTAGACAGGGCTAACTATGGCTACACCTTC.